This paragraph covers one T cell receptor (beta chain) sequence. The data derive from a study of T cells in localized non-small cell lung cancer. Produced via immunoSEQ multiplex PCR; TCRdb's table is partial and in-frame only. This table has 28,000 or so clones, about 85% appearing once. V lost 4 bases to trimming and J lost 4 bases, with 8 bases between them. Germline-derived CDR1 and CDR2 are SGHTA and FQGNSA. The CDR3 totals 13 residues. The chain employs TRBV7-2 and TRBJ1-5, with D maybe TRBD1 (5 bases). The TCR was taken from a man between 40 and 69 years old with stage III squamous cell lung carcinoma. The sample was peripheral blood, taken before any cancer treatment. CDR3 residues: CASSSRVNQPQHF. CDR3 sequence (DNA): TGTGCCAGCAGCTCCAGGGTTAATCAGCCCCAGCATTTT.